These T cell receptor beta chains were read from a single sample in a study of cytomegalovirus exposure and HLA in healthy donors. Sequencing used immunoSEQ multiplex PCR; TCRdb keeps in-frame clones, though not all of them. The table lists over 75,000 clones, roughly 9.4% of them singletons. The sample consisted of PBMCs. The source of these receptors is a man aged 45 to 65 in good health and CMV-seropositive. The CDR3 runs from the conserved cysteine through the conserved F or W.

TRBV5-6	TRBJ1-1	CASSLVGGVGTEAFF
TRBV2	TRBJ2-7	CASSEPLGGSYEQYF
TRBV5-1	TRBJ1-4	CASSLEGQANEKLFF
TRBV27	TRBJ2-1	CASSSDYSRDEQFF
TRBV30	TRBJ1-5	CALDRGVSNQPQHF
TRBV4-1	TRBJ1-2	CASSQGAGRYGYTF
TRBV6-5	TRBJ1-2	CASKGFYGYTF
TRBV9	TRBJ1-3	CASSGFSRGSGNTIYF
TRBV28	TRBJ1-4	CASSLAGIGEKLFF
TRBV5-1	TRBJ2-7	CASSLDNTYEQYF
TRBV28	TRBJ2-1	CATKPRLAGEQFF
TRBV6-6	TRBJ2-1	CASSSGHASSYNEQFF
TRBV5-6	TRBJ2-2	CASSLTAYRDTGELFF
TRBV5-1	TRBJ2-7	CASSSQGSSYEQYF
TRBV7-9	TRBJ2-1	CASSDLGGPSSYNEQFF
TRBV28	TRBJ1-2	CASSLLQGSYGYTF
TRBV4-1	TRBJ2-1	CASSQVAGEINEQFF
TRBV5-5	TRBJ1-1	CASRSNRELSEAFF
TRBV10-3	TRBJ1-1	CAINSGQGDTEAFF
TRBV29-1	TRBJ1-2	CSVEVGPRSRYYGYTF
TRBV7-2	TRBJ2-7	CASSPRSGTMEQYF
TRBV9	TRBJ2-7	CASSVGGQGAIYEQYF
TRBV7-2	TRBJ2-1	CASSRLAGDYNEQFF
TRBV7-8	TRBJ1-5	CASSLERAGLSQPQHF
TRBV27	TRBJ1-6	CASSRGTDGSPLHF
TRBV28	TRBJ2-5	CASLETGVFGETQYF
TRBV11-2	TRBJ2-1	CASSQRGSGFGEQFF
TRBV4-2	TRBJ2-7	CASSQAGTSGLGGYEQYF
TRBV2	TRBJ2-1	CASQGQLNSYNEQFF
TRBV6-6	TRBJ2-7	CASSFPRTGYEQYF
TRBV7-9	TRBJ1-1	CASSFSLGTANTEAFF
TRBV11-3	TRBJ2-2	CASSLRELAGGPGELFF
TRBV11-2	TRBJ1-2	CASSLNTGVVEGYTF
TRBV9	TRBJ2-7	CASSVGTGDYEQYF
TRBV7-9	TRBJ1-4	CASSPGTFNEKLFF
TRBV7-9	TRBJ2-7	CASTLSTDRYYEQYF
TRBV27	TRBJ1-1	CATSRGTEAFF
TRBV2	TRBJ2-7	CASSPDLAHEQYF
TRBV18	TRBJ1-6	CASSPSPGQKLSPLHF
TRBV9	TRBJ2-1	CASSAQRSRVNNEQFF